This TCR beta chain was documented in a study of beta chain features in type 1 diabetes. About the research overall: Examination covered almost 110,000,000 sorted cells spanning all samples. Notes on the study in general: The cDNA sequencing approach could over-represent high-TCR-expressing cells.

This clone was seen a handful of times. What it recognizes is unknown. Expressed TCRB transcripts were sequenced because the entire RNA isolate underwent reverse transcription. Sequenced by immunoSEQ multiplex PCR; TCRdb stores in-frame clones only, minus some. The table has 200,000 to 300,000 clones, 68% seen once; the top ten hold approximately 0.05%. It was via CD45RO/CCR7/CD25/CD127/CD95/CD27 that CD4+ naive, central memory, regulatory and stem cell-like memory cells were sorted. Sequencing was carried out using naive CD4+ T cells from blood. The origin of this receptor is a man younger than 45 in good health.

The CDR3 here is CSGGQSNTEAFF. Written as DNA, the CDR3 is TGCAGCGGCGGACAGTCGAACACTGAAGCTTTCTTT. V gene TRBV29-1 combines with J gene TRBJ1-1; the D gene is possibly TRBD1 (6 bases). V was trimmed by 7 bases and J by 1 base, leaving 10 bases between them. The germline V gene has CDR1 SQVTM and CDR2 ANQGSEA. The CDR3 extends over 12 amino acids.